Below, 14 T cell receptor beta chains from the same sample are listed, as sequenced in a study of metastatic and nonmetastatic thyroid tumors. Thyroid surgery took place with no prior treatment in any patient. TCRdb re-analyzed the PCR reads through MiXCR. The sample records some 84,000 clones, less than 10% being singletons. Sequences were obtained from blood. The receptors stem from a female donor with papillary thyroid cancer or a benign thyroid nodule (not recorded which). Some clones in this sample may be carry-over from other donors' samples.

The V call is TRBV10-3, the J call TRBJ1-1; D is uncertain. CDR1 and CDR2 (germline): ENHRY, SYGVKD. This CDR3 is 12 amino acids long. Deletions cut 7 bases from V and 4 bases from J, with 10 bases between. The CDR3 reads CAITNTSTEAFF. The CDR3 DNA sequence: TGTGCCATCACTAATACCAGCACTGAAGCTTTCTTT.

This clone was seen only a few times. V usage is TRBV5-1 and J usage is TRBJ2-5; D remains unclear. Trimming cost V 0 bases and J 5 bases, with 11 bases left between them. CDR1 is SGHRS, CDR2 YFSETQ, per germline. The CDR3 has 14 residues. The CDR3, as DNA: TGCGCCAGCAGCTTGGCGATGGGTAGGGAGACCCAGTACTTC. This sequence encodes CASSLAMGRETQYF.

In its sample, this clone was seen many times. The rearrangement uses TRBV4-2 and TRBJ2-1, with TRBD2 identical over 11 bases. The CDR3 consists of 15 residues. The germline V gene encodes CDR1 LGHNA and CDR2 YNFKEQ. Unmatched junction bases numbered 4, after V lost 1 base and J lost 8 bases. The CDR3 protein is CASSQVAGGPYEQFF. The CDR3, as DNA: TGTGCCAGCAGCCAAGTAGCGGGGGGGCCCTATGAGCAGTTCTTC.

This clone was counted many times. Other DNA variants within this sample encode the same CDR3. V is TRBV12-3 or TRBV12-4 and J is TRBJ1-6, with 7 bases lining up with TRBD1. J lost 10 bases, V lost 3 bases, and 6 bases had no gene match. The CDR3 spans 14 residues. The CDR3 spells CASSFGQGGSPLHF. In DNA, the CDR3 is TGTGCCAGCAGTTTTGGCCAGGGGGGGTCACCCCTCCACTTT.

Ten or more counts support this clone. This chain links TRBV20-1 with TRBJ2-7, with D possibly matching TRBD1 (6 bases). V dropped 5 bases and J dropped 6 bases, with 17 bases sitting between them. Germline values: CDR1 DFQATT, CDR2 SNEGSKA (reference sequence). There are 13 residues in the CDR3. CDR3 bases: TGCAGTGCTCTGAGACAGGTGGGATCCGAGCAGTACTTC. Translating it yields CSALRQVGSEQYF.

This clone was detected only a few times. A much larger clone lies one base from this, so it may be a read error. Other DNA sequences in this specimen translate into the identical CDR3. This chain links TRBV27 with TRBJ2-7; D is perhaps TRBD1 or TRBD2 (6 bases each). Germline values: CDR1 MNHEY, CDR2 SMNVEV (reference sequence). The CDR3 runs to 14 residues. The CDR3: CASSFGGLSYEQYF. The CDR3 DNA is TGCGCCAGCAGTTTTGGGGGGCTCTCCTACGAGCAGTACTTC.

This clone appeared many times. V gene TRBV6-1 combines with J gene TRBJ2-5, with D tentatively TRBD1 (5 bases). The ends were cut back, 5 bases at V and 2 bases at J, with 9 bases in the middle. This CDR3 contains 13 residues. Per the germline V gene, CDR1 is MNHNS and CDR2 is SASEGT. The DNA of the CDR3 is TGTGCCAGCAGTTCAGGGCAGCAAGAGACCCAGTACTTC. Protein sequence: CASSSGQQETQYF.

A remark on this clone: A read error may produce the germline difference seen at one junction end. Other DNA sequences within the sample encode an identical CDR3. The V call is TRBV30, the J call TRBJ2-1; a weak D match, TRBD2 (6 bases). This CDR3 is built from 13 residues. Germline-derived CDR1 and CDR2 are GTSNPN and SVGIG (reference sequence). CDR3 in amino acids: CAWSGLDFAEQFF. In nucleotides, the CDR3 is TGTGCCTGGTCGGGACTGGACTTTGCTGAGCAGTTTTTC.

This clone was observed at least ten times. The CDR3 coding sequence is TGCAGTGGCCGGGACAGGGTGAATAACTATGGCTACACCTTC. This encodes CSGRDRVNNYGYTF. V usage is TRBV20-1 and J usage is TRBJ1-2, with 9 bases fitting TRBD1. The V and J ends lost 7 bases and 1 base, in that order; junction bases with no gene match: 7. CDR1 is DFQATT and CDR2 is SNEGSKA in the germline V gene (reference sequence). The CDR3 extends over 14 amino acids.

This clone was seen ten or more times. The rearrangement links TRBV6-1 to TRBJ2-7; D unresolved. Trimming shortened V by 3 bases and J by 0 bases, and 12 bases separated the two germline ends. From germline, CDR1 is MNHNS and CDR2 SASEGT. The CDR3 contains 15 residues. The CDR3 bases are TGTGCCAGCAGTGAGAAGCCAGGTGCCTCCTACGAGCAGTACTTC. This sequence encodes CASSEKPGASYEQYF.

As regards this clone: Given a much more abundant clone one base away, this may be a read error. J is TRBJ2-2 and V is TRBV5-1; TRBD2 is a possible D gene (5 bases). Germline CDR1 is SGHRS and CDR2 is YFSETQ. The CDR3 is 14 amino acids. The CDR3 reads CASRRTDGSGEPFF. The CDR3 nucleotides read TGCGCCAGCAGGAGGACGGACGGGTCCGGGGAGCCGTTTTTT.

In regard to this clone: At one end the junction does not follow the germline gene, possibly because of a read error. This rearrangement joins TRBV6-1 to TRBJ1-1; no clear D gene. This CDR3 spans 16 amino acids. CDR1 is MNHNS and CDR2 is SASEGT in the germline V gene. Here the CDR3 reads CASSPQTEMVNTEALF. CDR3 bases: TGTGCCAGCAGTCCGCAAACAGAGATGGTGAACACTGAAGCTTTATTT.

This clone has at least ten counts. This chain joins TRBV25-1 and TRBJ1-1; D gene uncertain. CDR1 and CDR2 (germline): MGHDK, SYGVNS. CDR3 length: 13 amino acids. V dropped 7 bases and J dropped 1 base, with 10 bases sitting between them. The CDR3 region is CASTPGWNTEAFF. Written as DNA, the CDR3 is TGTGCCAGCACTCCGGGTTGGAACACTGAAGCTTTCTTT. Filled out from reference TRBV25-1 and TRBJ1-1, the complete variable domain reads EADIYQTPRYLVIGTGKKITLECSQTMGHDKMYWYQQDPGMELHLIHYSYGVNSTEKGDLSSESTVSRIRTEHFPLTLESARPSHTSQYLCASTPGWNTEAFFGQGTRLTVV.

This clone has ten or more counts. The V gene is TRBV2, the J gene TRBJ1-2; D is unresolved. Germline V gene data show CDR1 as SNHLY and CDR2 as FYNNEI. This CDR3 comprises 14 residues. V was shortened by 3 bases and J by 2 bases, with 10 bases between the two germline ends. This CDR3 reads CASSDSQPNYGYTF. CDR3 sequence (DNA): TGTGCCAGCAGTGACAGTCAGCCCAACTATGGCTACACCTTC. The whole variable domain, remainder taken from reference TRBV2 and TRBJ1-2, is EPEVTQTPSHQVTQMGQEVILRCVPISNHLYFYWYRQILGQKVEFLVSFYNNEISEKSEIFDDQFSVERPDGSNFTLKIRSTKLEDSAMYFCASSDSQPNYGYTFGSGTRLTVV.